The T cell receptor beta chain under discussion was sequenced for a study of T cell responses to AZD1222 COVID-19 vaccine. Study outcomes and limitations: In a largely white British group with more females than males, clonal diversity was possibly underestimated. Spike was spanned by vaccine-associated CD4 TCRs, which were dominant at 160-218 and 743-854.

V dropped 5 bases and J dropped 0 bases, with 11 bases sitting between them. The germline CDR1 and CDR2 sequences are SGHTA and FQGNSA. The length of the CDR3 is 15 residues. Only in-frame clones appear in the TCRdb table, and some are missing; sequencing was by immunoSEQ multiplex PCR. The data contain about 110,000 clones, approximately 88% of them singletons. Concerning this clone itself: No antigen is known for it.

The receptor comes from an adult who received the AZD1222 COVID-19 vaccine. The specimen comprised peripheral blood, sampled 28 days after the second AZD1222 dose. V and J are TRBV7-2 and TRBJ1-5; no definite D call. In DNA form, the CDR3 reads TGTGCCAGCAGCCCCGGGCAGTCTAGCAATCAGCCCCAGCATTTT. It codes for CASSPGQSSNQPQHF.